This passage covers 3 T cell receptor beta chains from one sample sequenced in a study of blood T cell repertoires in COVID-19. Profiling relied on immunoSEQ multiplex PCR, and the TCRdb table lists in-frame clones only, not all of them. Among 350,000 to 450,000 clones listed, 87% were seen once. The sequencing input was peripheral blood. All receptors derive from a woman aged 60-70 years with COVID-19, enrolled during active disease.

This CDR3 is CASSPLFPGQVNEKLFF. The CDR3 DNA follows: TGTGCCAGCTCACCTCTATTCCCGGGACAGGTTAATGAAAAACTGTTTTTT. V and J are TRBV18 and TRBJ1-4, with 8 bases identical to TRBD1. V trimming: 3 bases; J trimming: 4 bases; junction bases outside the gene matches: 10. This CDR3 contains 17 residues. CDR1 and CDR2 (germline): KGHSH, LQKENI.

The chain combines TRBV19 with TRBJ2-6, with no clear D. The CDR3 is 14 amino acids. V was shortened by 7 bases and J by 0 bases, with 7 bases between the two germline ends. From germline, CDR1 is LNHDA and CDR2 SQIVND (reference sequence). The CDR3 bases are TGTGCCAGTAACCGCTACTCTGGGGCCAACGTCCTGACTTTC. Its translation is CASNRYSGANVLTF.

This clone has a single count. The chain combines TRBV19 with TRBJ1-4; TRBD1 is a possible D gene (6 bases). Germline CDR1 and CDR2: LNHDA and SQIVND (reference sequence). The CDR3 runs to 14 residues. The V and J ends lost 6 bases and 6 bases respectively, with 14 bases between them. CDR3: CASRSGDLDEKLFF. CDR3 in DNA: TGTGCCAGTAGGTCAGGGGATCTGGATGAAAAACTGTTTTTT.